This is a list of T cell receptor beta chains from one sample in a study of cytomegalovirus exposure and HLA in healthy donors. Profiling relied on immunoSEQ multiplex PCR, and the TCRdb table lists in-frame clones only, not all of them. The profile shows 200,000 to 300,000 clones, roughly four fifths of them singletons. The material sequenced was PBMCs. The receptors were gathered from a woman aged 40 to 50 in good health and CMV-seropositive. CDR3s include the opening cysteine and the closing phenylalanine or tryptophan. The order of the fields is D gene, CDR3 length, V gene, clone size, J gene, CDR3 protein, CDR3 DNA. D genes are given only for firm matches. Some rows have no size entry. The others give once, few or many, or a class for an expanded clone.

D: TRBD2
length: 17
V: TRBV19
size: .
J: TRBJ2-2
CDR3: CASSIGLGGRKTGELFF
DNA: TGTGCCAGTAGTATCGGGCTTGGCGGGAGAAAGACCGGGGAGCTGTTTTTT

D: .
length: 12
V: TRBV28
size: .
J: TRBJ2-5
CDR3: CASTGEVRTQYF
DNA: TGTGCCAGCACTGGGGAGGTCAGGACCCAGTACTTC

D: TRBD1
length: 13
V: TRBV7-9
size: .
J: TRBJ1-1
CDR3: CASSLTGDTEAFF
DNA: TGTGCCAGCAGCCTAACAGGGGACACTGAAGCTTTCTTT

D: .
length: 14
V: TRBV2
size: .
J: TRBJ2-5
CDR3: CAGHATGRVETQYF
DNA: TGTGCCGGCCACGCCACAGGGAGAGTAGAGACCCAGTACTTC

D: TRBD2
length: 16
V: TRBV5-4
size: .
J: TRBJ2-3
CDR3: CASSLAPAGGTDTQYF
DNA: TGTGCCAGCAGCTTGGCCCCAGCGGGGGGCACAGATACGCAGTATTTT

D: TRBD2
length: 16
V: TRBV25-1
size: .
J: TRBJ2-1
CDR3: CASSAPGTSGSNEQFF
DNA: TGTGCCAGCAGTGCTCCCGGGACTAGCGGGAGTAATGAGCAGTTCTTC

D: .
length: 14
V: TRBV10-2
size: .
J: TRBJ1-3
CDR3: CASSTGTTGNTIYF
DNA: TGCGCCAGCAGTACCGGGACAACTGGAAACACCATATATTTT

D: TRBD1
length: 17
V: TRBV18
size: .
J: TRBJ1-1
CDR3: CASSRPGTGVLRAEAFF
DNA: TGTGCCAGCTCCAGGCCCGGGACAGGGGTTCTAAGGGCTGAAGCTTTCTTT

D: TRBD2
length: 15
V: TRBV11-2
size: once
J: TRBJ2-7
CDR3: CASSLLREIAYEQYF
DNA: TGTGCCAGCAGCTTACTGCGGGAGATCGCCTACGAGCAGTACTTC

D: .
length: 15
V: TRBV11-3
size: .
J: TRBJ2-1
CDR3: CASSLVADSYNEQFF
DNA: TGTGCCAGCAGCTTAGTAGCGGATTCCTACAATGAGCAGTTCTTC

D: .
length: 12
V: TRBV28
size: .
J: TRBJ1-3
CDR3: CASTEHGNTIYF
DNA: TGTGCCAGCACCGAACACGGAAACACCATATATTTT

D: .
length: 13
V: TRBV5-1
size: once
J: TRBJ1-4
CDR3: CASSFQGREKLFF
DNA: TGCGCCAGCAGCTTTCAGGGTCGAGAAAAACTGTTTTTT

D: .
length: 15
V: TRBV4-3
size: .
J: TRBJ2-7
CDR3: CASSQAVQGSYEQYF
DNA: TGCGCCAGCAGCCAAGCGGTCCAGGGATCGTACGAGCAGTACTTC